These 17 T cell receptor beta chains share one sample of origin, sequenced in a study of beta chain features in type 1 diabetes (dated by TCRdb to the late 2010s). Library prep was done by the immunoSEQ multiplex PCR assay. All of the isolated RNA was reverse transcribed with the High Capacity cDNA Reverse Transcription Kit, so expressed TCRB transcripts were sequenced. Not all clones reach the TCRdb copy of this immuneACCESS table, which keeps in-frame sequences only. Checked studies attribute under half of the gap to unresolved V genes and leave the rest unexplained. Counted in this sample were approximately 240,000 clones; roughly 16% of them appeared once. The leading ten clones occupy approximately 0.086% of the sample. Points the paper makes about the study in general: In all four CD4+ subsets, TCRB CDR3 length was moderately but significantly shorter in type 1 diabetes patients.

These receptors' targets are unknown. Sequenced material: naive CD4+ T cells from blood. Interpreted using the paper, the cell subset or site label stands for: true naive CD4+ T cells. The receptors come from a man under 40 with type 1 diabetes.

The chain uses TRBV7-9 and TRBJ1-2, with 9 bases lining up with TRBD1. The CDR3 contains 14 residues. V lost 3 bases to trimming and J lost 4 bases; unmatched junction nucleotides: 3. Germline CDR1 SEHNR, CDR2 FQNEAQ (reference sequence). The CDR3 coding sequence is TGTGCCAGCAGCTTCACGGGACAGGGCTATGGCTACACCTTC. This sequence encodes CASSFTGQGYGYTF.

This chain uses TRBV28 with TRBJ2-3; D uncertain. Germline CDR1 is MDHEN and CDR2 is SYDVKM. The CDR3 is 13 residues long. The V gene lost 8 bases and the J gene lost 3 bases, with 12 bases spanning the gap. The chain's CDR3 is CASFGRPTDTQYF. The CDR3 DNA reads TGTGCCAGCTTTGGCAGGCCGACAGATACGCAGTATTTT.

This clone was picked up a small number of times. The chain employs TRBV30 and TRBJ2-2, with 8 bases aligning to TRBD2. V lost 2 bases and J lost 7; bases outside the gene matches: 6. The germline V gene encodes CDR1 GTSNPN and CDR2 SVGIG (reference sequence). The CDR3 runs 14 residues. The CDR3, as DNA: TGTGCCTGGAGTACCGGGACTAGTCACGGGGAGCTGTTTTTT. Translation gives CAWSTGTSHGELFF.

In DNA, the CDR3 is TGTGCCGGTGTTCCAGAGGTGGAAAAACTGTTTTTT. Its protein product is CAGVPEVEKLFF. V is TRBV30 and J is TRBJ1-4, with D uncertain. Trimming pared 8 bases from V and 8 bases from J, leaving 15 bases between. The germline V gene encodes CDR1 GTSNPN and CDR2 SVGIG (reference sequence). The CDR3 is 12 amino acids. Drawing the rest from reference TRBV30 and TRBJ1-4, the complete variable domain is SQTIHQWPATLVQPVGSPLSLECTVEGTSNPNLYWYRQAAGRGLQLLFYSVGIGQISSEVPQNLSASRPQDRQFILSSKKLLLSDSGFYLCAGVPEVEKLFFGSGTQLSVL.

This clone was seen a handful of times. The chain joins TRBV7-8 to TRBJ2-2; 12 nucleotides align to TRBD1. This CDR3 has 15 residues. Per the germline V gene, CDR1 is SGHVS and CDR2 is FQNEAQ. Unmatched junction bases numbered 3, after V lost 4 bases and J lost 6 bases. The CDR3 DNA reads TGTGCCAGCAGCTGGGGACAGGGGGCTTCCGGGGAGCTGTTTTTT. Protein: CASSWGQGASGELFF.

Note on this clone: Other DNA sequences of this sample code for an identical CDR3. The CDR3 region has the DNA TGCAGCGTTGGCCGCCTGAACACCGGGGAGCTGTTTTTT. Its protein product is CSVGRLNTGELFF. The genes are TRBV29-1 and TRBJ2-2; D gene ambiguous. CDR1 is SQVTM, CDR2 ANQGSEA, per germline. V lost 4 bases, J lost 1 base, and 7 bases lay in between. The CDR3 length is 13 residues.

The sample holds a few counts of this clone. DNA of the CDR3: TGTGCCAGCAGCTCCGCCCGGGACGGGGAAGAGACCCAGTACTTC. As protein: CASSSARDGEETQYF. V is TRBV7-2 and J is TRBJ2-5; D might be TRBD1 or TRBD2, each matching 5 bases. V was pared by 4 bases and J by 3 bases, with 15 bases between. This CDR3 comprises 15 residues. Looked up from germline, CDR1 is SGHTA and CDR2 is FQGNSA.

The V call is TRBV7-9, the J call TRBJ2-1; 13 bases line up with TRBD2. Germline V gene data show CDR1 as SEHNR and CDR2 as FQNEAQ (reference sequence). Trimming took 5 bases from V and 5 from J; bases not matched to a gene: 6. The CDR3 is made up of 16 amino acids. The CDR3 loop is CASSGVTSGRNNEQFF. DNA of the CDR3: TGTGCCAGCAGCGGAGTGACTAGCGGGAGGAACAATGAGCAGTTCTTC.

The chain carries TRBV30 and TRBJ2-3; 9 nucleotides line up with TRBD1. The CDR3 loop spans 15 amino acids. V lost 1 base, J lost 6 bases, and 8 bases stayed unmatched. The V gene's germline CDR1 is GTSNPN and CDR2 SVGIG (reference sequence). The CDR3 nucleotides read TGTGCCTGGAGTGACCTACAGGGGGCAATGGATACGCAGTATTTT. Its protein product is CAWSDLQGAMDTQYF.

The chain is built from TRBV6-1 and TRBJ2-1, with D tentatively TRBD1 or TRBD2 (5 bases each). This CDR3 comprises 15 residues. Trimming shortened V by 4 bases and J by 0 bases, and 10 bases separated the two germline ends. The V gene's germline CDR1 is MNHNS and CDR2 SASEGT. DNA for the CDR3: TGTGCCAGCAGTGGGGGACCATCCTCCTACAATGAGCAGTTCTTC. This gives the protein CASSGGPSSYNEQFF.

V usage is TRBV28 and J usage is TRBJ2-7; D gene unclear. With 2 bases removed from V and 3 bases from J, the gap between germline ends came to 8 bases. This CDR3 spans 13 amino acids. Germline V CDR1 and CDR2: MDHEN, SYDVKM. The CDR3 protein is CASSLLGDYEQYF. The CDR3 bases are TGTGCCAGCAGTTTACTAGGTGACTACGAGCAGTACTTC.

This chain connects TRBV7-2 to TRBJ2-3, with a tentative D call TRBD2 (6 bases). The length of the CDR3 is 16 residues. Trimming took off 1 base at V and 3 bases at J, with 14 bases between the two ends. The V gene's germline CDR1 is SGHTA and CDR2 FQGNSA. The CDR3 bases are TGTGCCAGCAGCTTAGTAAAGGGAGGTAGAACAGATACGCAGTATTTT. Translation: CASSLVKGGRTDTQYF.

The chain is built from TRBV18 and TRBJ2-1, with TRBD2 identical over 10 bases. The ends lost 1 base at V and 9 bases at J; junction bases unmatched: 6. The CDR3 length is 15 residues. Germline lookup yields CDR1 KGHSH and CDR2 LQKENI. The CDR3 spells CASSPLAGGTGEQFF. The CDR3 DNA reads as TGTGCCAGCTCACCACTAGCGGGAGGTACTGGTGAGCAGTTCTTC.

This clone appeared a few times. The chain combines TRBV7-9 with TRBJ1-1; TRBD1 is a possible D gene (5 bases). The germline V gene encodes CDR1 SEHNR and CDR2 FQNEAQ (reference sequence). Trimming took 7 bases from V and 4 from J, leaving 19 bases between them. This CDR3 comprises 15 residues. The CDR3 DNA reads as TGTGCCAGCAACCCGGACCCGGGGCGGAGCACTGAAGCTTTCTTT. Its translation: CASNPDPGRSTEAFF.

This clone was counted a few times. The same CDR3 arises from other DNA sequences in this sample as well. The chain is built from TRBV7-9 and TRBJ2-5; D gene uncertain. CDR3 length: 12 amino acids. Germline values: CDR1 SEHNR, CDR2 FQNEAQ (reference sequence). V shed 5 bases and J shed 3 bases, with 7 bases lying between them. The CDR3 bases are TGTGCCAGCAGCCGAGGAGAAGAGACCCAGTACTTC. As protein: CASSRGEETQYF.

The rearrangement joins TRBV9 to TRBJ1-5; D might be TRBD1 (5 bases). Trimming stripped 1 base from V and 3 bases from J, with 11 bases between. CDR1 SGDLS and CDR2 YYNGEE come from the germline V gene. The CDR3 is 15 amino acids. The CDR3 region is CASSVLGDVNQPQHF. In nucleotides, the CDR3 is TGTGCCAGCAGCGTATTAGGGGACGTCAATCAGCCCCAGCATTTT.

This clone was picked up a small number of times. The chain has TRBV19 and TRBJ2-3; 7 bases are a match to TRBD2. V was pared by 6 bases and J by 3 bases, with 3 bases of the junction left unmatched. Germline V gene lookup returns CDR1 LNHDA and CDR2 SQIVND (reference sequence). This CDR3 spans 13 amino acids. The CDR3 sequence is CASRLGGTDTQYF. CDR3 sequence (DNA): TGTGCCAGTAGACTGGGAGGGACAGATACGCAGTATTTT.